Following are 12 T cell receptor beta chains from one sample sequenced in a study of Ad26.COV2.S vaccination and SARS-CoV-2 variants. As to treatment: 15 to 20 received Ad26.COV2.S at low or high dose, single or two shots; roughly five received placebo; per-sample allocation not given. Sample collection was performed on day 63 after the first vaccine or placebo injection. Libraries were prepared by immunoSEQ multiplex PCR; TCRdb keeps only in-frame clonotypes and omits some of them. Here the sample spans about 680,000 clones, about 90% being singletons. This specimen was peripheral blood, taken in a trial of Ad26.COV2.S vaccine versus placebo. These receptors came from a person between 18 and 59 years old who received the Ad26.COV2.S COVID-19 vaccine or a placebo.

This clone appeared once. This chain links TRBV27 with TRBJ2-7; 9 nucleotides line up with TRBD2. The germline V gene has CDR1 MNHEY and CDR2 SMNVEV (reference sequence). The trim removed 4 bases at V and 5 bases at J, leaving 6 bases unmatched. The CDR3 is 14 residues long. The CDR3, as DNA: TGTGCCAGCAGTTCAGGGACTAGCCGGGACGAGCAGTACTTC. Translation: CASSSGTSRDEQYF.

The chain couples TRBV6-5 to TRBJ2-3; no clear D. Trimming stripped 2 bases from V and 2 bases from J, with 11 bases between. CDR3 size: 15 residues. Germline values: CDR1 MNHEY, CDR2 SVGAGI. The chain's CDR3 is CASSYRLESTDTQYF. The CDR3 DNA reads TGTGCCAGCAGTTACAGGCTAGAATCCACAGATACGCAGTATTTT.

The CDR3 spells CASSLGPLEGARGNTIYF. DNA of the CDR3: TGTGCCAGCAGCTTAGGACCTCTAGAAGGGGCGCGGGGAAACACCATATATTTT. V usage is TRBV7-8 and J usage is TRBJ1-3; D possibly corresponds to TRBD1 (5 bases). V lost 1 base to trimming and J lost 4 bases, with 20 bases between them. The CDR3 spans 18 residues. CDR1 and CDR2 from the germline V gene are SGHVS and FQNEAQ. The whole variable domain, remainder taken from reference TRBV7-8 and TRBJ1-3, is GAGVSQSPRYKVAKRGQDVALRCDPISGHVSLFWYQQALGQGPEFLTYFQNEAQLDKSGLPSDRFFAERPEGSVSTLKIQRTQQEDSAVYLCASSLGPLEGARGNTIYFGEGSWLTVV.

This chain joins TRBV6-1 and TRBJ2-2; 8 nucleotides match TRBD2. J lost 3 bases, V lost 4 bases, and 10 bases had no gene match. The CDR3 length is 17 residues. Looked up from germline, CDR1 is MNHNS and CDR2 is SASEGT. The CDR3 nucleotides are TGTGCCAGCAGTGCCACAGGCGGACTAGCCTACACCGGGGAGCTGTTTTTT. Encoded protein: CASSATGGLAYTGELFF.

The J gene is TRBJ2-1, the V gene TRBV19; D is possibly TRBD1 (7 bases). This CDR3 comprises 16 residues. V lost 7 bases to trimming and J lost 8 bases, with 24 bases between them. Germline CDR1 LNHDA, CDR2 SQIVND (reference sequence). The CDR3 DNA is TGTGCCAGTAACGGGTATGGGGCAGGGGGGCACCATGAGCAGTTCTTC. Translating gives CASNGYGAGGHHEQFF.

V is TRBV6-6 and J is TRBJ1-4, with a weak D call TRBD1 (6 bases). Germline lookup yields CDR1 MNHNY and CDR2 SVGAGI (reference sequence). The CDR3 runs to 15 residues. Trimming stripped 8 bases from V and 6 bases from J, with 19 bases between. CDR3 nucleotides: TGTGCCAGCCAGATAGGGGGGAAAAGGGATGAAAAACTGTTTTTT. Protein sequence: CASQIGGKRDEKLFF.

The rearrangement links TRBV7-8 to TRBJ1-3; 7 bases line up with TRBD1. V trimming: 2 bases; J trimming: 7 bases; junction bases outside the gene matches: 8. The V gene's germline CDR1 is SGHVS and CDR2 FQNEAQ. This CDR3 is 15 amino acids long. The CDR3 coding sequence is TGTGCCAGCAGCTTATCAAGGGGGCGAGGGAACACCATATATTTT. It yields the protein CASSLSRGRGNTIYF. Using reference TRBV7-8 and TRBJ1-3 for the parts outside the CDR3, the full variable domain is GAGVSQSPRYKVAKRGQDVALRCDPISGHVSLFWYQQALGQGPEFLTYFQNEAQLDKSGLPSDRFFAERPEGSVSTLKIQRTQQEDSAVYLCASSLSRGRGNTIYFGEGSWLTVV.

This sequence joins TRBV21-1 and TRBJ1-1; no check of the table's D call, TRBD1, against the DNA was made. TRBV21-1 is tagged as a pseudogene. This CDR3 has 13 amino acids. This CDR3 is CASTRQGGTEAFF. The CDR3 nucleotides are TGTGCCAGCACCCGACAGGGTGGCACTGAAGCTTTCTTT.

The chain links TRBV3-1 (or the pseudogene TRBV3-2) to TRBJ2-3, with no clear D. Germline assignment: CDR1 LGHDT and CDR2 YNNKEL (reference sequence). The germline V and J ends were trimmed by 0 bases and 2 bases, with 9 bases remaining between them. This CDR3 region has 15 residues. The CDR3 DNA reads TGTGCCAGCAGCCAAGATTTCACCTTCACAGATACGCAGTATTTT. Translating it yields CASSQDFTFTDTQYF.

The chain combines TRBV20-1 with TRBJ2-7; 7 bases align to TRBD2. This CDR3 has 11 residues. V lost 2 bases to trimming and J lost 7 bases; unmatched junction nucleotides: 2. Per the germline V gene, CDR1 is DFQATT and CDR2 is SNEGSKA (reference sequence). The CDR3 bases are TGCAGTGCTAGACTAGCGGCGGAGCAGTACTTC. Translation: CSARLAAEQYF.

The V call is TRBV5-1, the J call TRBJ2-6; TRBD1 matches at 8 bases. Germline V gene lookup returns CDR1 SGHRS and CDR2 YFSETQ. CDR3 size: 18 residues. The ends lost 1 base at V and 0 bases at J; junction bases unmatched: 6. The CDR3 region has the DNA TGCGCCAGCAGCTTGACTCGGACAGGGCGCTCTGGGGCCAACGTCCTGACTTTC. Its protein is CASSLTRTGRSGANVLTF.

This clone was seen a single time. This chain links TRBV2 with TRBJ2-2; D uncertain. With 6 bases removed from V and 5 bases from J, the gap between germline ends came to 10 bases. CDR3 length: 13 residues. Germline V CDR1 and CDR2: SNHLY, FYNNEI. CDR3 residues: CASRIAYTGELFF. The CDR3 DNA reads TGTGCCAGCAGAATAGCATATACCGGGGAGCTGTTTTTT.